The 24 T cell receptor beta chains below come from one sample, sequenced in a study of identical twins. TCRdb re-called the 5' RACE reads with MiXCR, one entry per CDR3 protein. The table records about 470,000 distinct CDR3 sequences, 24% of them present only once. This same sample was also part of a study on T cells expressing NK-cell markers.

The sample was CD4+ T cells sorted from blood. The receptor set was obtained from a woman between 18 and 29 years old in good health.

This clonotype was observed many times. The genes are TRBV29-1 and TRBJ2-1; 10 bases map to TRBD2. The trim removed 7 bases at V and 9 bases at J, leaving 3 bases unmatched. This CDR3 has 11 residues. Germline values: CDR1 SQVTM, CDR2 ANQGSEA. CDR3 sequence (DNA): TGCAGCGGGGCTAGCGGGGGTGAGCAGTTCTTC. This sequence encodes CSGASGGEQFF.

The chain joins TRBV7-9 to TRBJ1-2; D is unclear. Germline-derived CDR1 and CDR2 are SEHNR and FQNEAQ (reference sequence). Trimming pared 5 bases from V and 2 bases from J, leaving 9 bases between. There are 13 residues in the CDR3. CDR3 loop: CASSPQENYGYTF. CDR3 sequence (DNA): TGTGCCAGCAGCCCCCAGGAGAACTATGGCTACACCTTC.

The chain employs TRBV6-5 and TRBJ1-5; possibly TRBD1 for D (6 bases). Between the trimmed V and J ends, which lost 4 bases and 0 bases, there was a span of 10 bases. Germline CDR1 is MNHEY and CDR2 is SVGAGI. This CDR3 contains 15 residues. CDR3 sequence reads: CASSLQGDSNQPQHF. CDR3 bases: TGTGCCAGCAGTTTACAGGGAGATAGCAATCAGCCCCAGCATTTT.

This clonotype appeared a few times. The gene calls are TRBV7-9 and TRBJ2-2, with D possibly being TRBD2 (5 bases). Germline V gene data show CDR1 as SEHNR and CDR2 as FQNEAQ (reference sequence). The CDR3 spans 12 residues. Trimming left V 5 bases short and J 10 bases short, with 11 bases between. CDR3 sequence (DNA): TGTGCCAGCAGCGGGGAAGCGGAGGAGCTGTTTTTT. Its protein is CASSGEAEELFF.

The gene calls are TRBV20-1 and TRBJ1-5; D is uncertain. This CDR3 contains 15 residues. Germline V CDR1 and CDR2: DFQATT, SNEGSKA (reference sequence). Trimming took 2 bases from V and 3 from J, leaving 14 bases between them. CDR3 in DNA: TGCAGTGCTAGACCCGGATCTCTTAACAATCAGCCCCAGCATTTT. Residues: CSARPGSLNNQPQHF.

A few counts support this clonotype. The chain links TRBV15 to TRBJ1-1, with D perhaps TRBD1 (6 bases). V shed 11 bases and J shed 3 bases, with 13 bases lying between them. There are 12 residues in the CDR3. Germline CDR1 and CDR2: LNHNV and YYDKDF (reference sequence). DNA for the CDR3: TGTGCCGTTAGTAGGGGGTACACTGAAGCTTTCTTT. Its translation: CAVSRGYTEAFF.

This clonotype showed up just a few times. The gene calls are TRBV19 and TRBJ2-1, with D hard to call. Trimming removed 5 bases at V and 9 bases at J, with 11 bases between. Germline V gene lookup returns CDR1 LNHDA and CDR2 SQIVND (reference sequence). This CDR3 is built from 12 residues. The CDR3 DNA follows: TGTGCCAGTAGTGTAGGTCATGGTGAGCAGTTCTTC. Its protein is CASSVGHGEQFF.

This clonotype has a handful of counts. This chain uses TRBV7-2 with TRBJ2-2; 12 nucleotides agree with TRBD2. Looked up from germline, CDR1 is SGHTA and CDR2 is FQGNSA. CDR3 size: 16 residues. Trimming at V came to 5 bases and at J to 7 bases, leaving 8 bases not matched to a gene. The CDR3 loop reads CASSPRTSGKVGELFF. The CDR3 DNA reads as TGTGCCAGCAGCCCCAGGACTAGCGGGAAGGTCGGGGAGCTGTTTTTT.

In its sample, this clonotype was seen a few times. The rearrangement links TRBV7-2 to TRBJ2-7; 10 bases fit TRBD2. Trimming took 2 bases from V and 0 from J; bases not matched to a gene: 7. Germline values: CDR1 SGHTA, CDR2 FQGNSA. This CDR3 contains 17 residues. The CDR3 region has the DNA TGTGCCAGCAGCTTAATCGCTAGCGGGGGCCGCTCCTACGAGCAGTACTTC. It codes for CASSLIASGGRSYEQYF.

This clonotype was counted only a few times. This CDR3 reads CATSRGSGRGEQFF. CDR3 coding DNA: TGTGCCACCTCCCGCGGTAGCGGGAGGGGCGAGCAGTTCTTC. The gene calls are TRBV24-1 and TRBJ2-1, with TRBD2 matching over 11 bases. The CDR3 loop spans 14 amino acids. After removal of 9 bases from V and 10 bases from J, the junction contained 10 bases not matched to a gene. The germline CDR1 and CDR2 sequences are KGHDR and SFDVKD.

The chain combines TRBV6-5 with TRBJ2-5; D is perhaps TRBD1 (7 bases). The germline CDR1 and CDR2 sequences are MNHEY and SVGAGI. This CDR3 is 17 amino acids long. Trimming removed 4 bases at V and 2 bases at J, with 20 bases between. The DNA of the CDR3 is TGTGCCAGCAGTTTCTCACCCGGAGGGACAGCTCAAGAGACCCAGTACTTC. This codes for CASSFSPGGTAQETQYF.

This sequence joins TRBV2 and TRBJ2-2; possibly TRBD1 for D (6 bases). V was trimmed by 5 bases and J by 4 bases, leaving 11 bases between them. The CDR3 spans 14 residues. Per germline, CDR1 SNHLY and CDR2 FYNNEI. The CDR3 is CASSTDRTTGELFF. CDR3 DNA sequence: TGTGCCAGCAGTACGGACAGAACCACCGGGGAGCTGTTTTTT.

V is TRBV20-1 and J is TRBJ1-3, with a tentative D call TRBD1 (5 bases). Germline lookup yields CDR1 DFQATT and CDR2 SNEGSKA (reference sequence). CDR3 length: 13 amino acids. V lost 3 bases, J lost 3 bases, and 9 bases lay in between. The CDR3: CSASRDGGNTIYF. In nucleotides, the CDR3 is TGCAGTGCTAGTCGGGACGGTGGAAACACCATATATTTT.

The chain uses TRBV2 and TRBJ2-5, with 10 bases identical to TRBD2. The germline V gene has CDR1 SNHLY and CDR2 FYNNEI. With V trimmed by 6 bases and J by 5 bases, 6 bases remained unmatched. The CDR3 is 14 residues long. This chain's CDR3 is CASRSASGSETQYF. For the CDR3, the DNA is TGTGCCAGCAGAAGTGCTAGCGGGAGTGAGACCCAGTACTTC.

This clonotype occurred a few times. The V and J genes are TRBV21-1 and TRBJ1-1; the table names TRBD1, a call not compared with the DNA. TRBV21-1 is a pseudogene segment. The CDR3 spans 15 residues. The CDR3 region is CASSKGERGRTEAFF. For the CDR3, the DNA is TGTGCCAGCAGCAAAGGTGAGCGCGGGCGCACTGAAGCTTTCTTT.

This chain joins TRBV10-3 and TRBJ2-6; the D gene is possibly TRBD1 (6 bases). CDR1 is ENHRY and CDR2 is SYGVKD in the germline V gene. With 8 bases removed from V and 1 base from J, the gap between germline ends came to 12 bases. CDR3 length: 15 residues. CDR3 loop: CAISGQLSGANVLTF. The CDR3 coding sequence is TGTGCCATCTCTGGACAGCTTTCTGGGGCCAACGTCCTGACTTTC.

The genes are TRBV5-1 and TRBJ2-5, with TRBD2 identical over 10 bases. The CDR3 is made up of 14 amino acids. Germline V CDR1 and CDR2: SGHRS, YFSETQ. Losses at the gene ends were 3 bases for V and 4 bases for J; bases not matched to a gene: 3. The DNA of the CDR3 is TGCGCCAGCAGCTACCAGCGGGGGGGAGAGACCCAGTACTTC. This encodes CASSYQRGGETQYF.

This clonotype was seen a handful of times. The chain carries TRBV30 and TRBJ2-1; 14 bases are a match to TRBD2. V gave up 8 bases and J gave up 7 bases; unmatched junction bases: 10. From germline, CDR1 is GTSNPN and CDR2 SVGIG (reference sequence). CDR3 length: 15 residues. Here the CDR3 DNA reads TGTGCCGGACTACCGACTAGCGGGAGGGTTAATGAGCAGTTCTTC. As protein: CAGLPTSGRVNEQFF.

There are a few counts of this clonotype. The chain combines TRBV10-3 with TRBJ1-3; possible D gene TRBD1, 5 bases. Trimming cost V 4 bases and J 4 bases, with 5 bases left between them. Germline V gene data show CDR1 as ENHRY and CDR2 as SYGVKD. The CDR3 spans 12 residues. CDR3 coding DNA: TGTGCCATCAGTGGGACAGGAAACACCATATATTTT. Encoded protein: CAISGTGNTIYF.

The chain uses TRBV23-1 and TRBJ2-7; D not resolved. TRBV23-1 counts as an open reading frame of uncertain function. The V end was cut by 3 bases, the J end by 1 base, with 16 bases between. This CDR3 has 16 amino acids. The CDR3 here is CASSHKVCGESYEQYF. The DNA of the CDR3 is TGCGCCAGCAGTCACAAGGTTTGCGGCGAGTCCTACGAGCAGTACTTC.

The V gene is TRBV27, the J gene TRBJ1-2; D possibly corresponds to TRBD1 (5 bases). This CDR3 is built from 14 residues. Between the trimmed V and J ends, which lost 5 bases and 9 bases, there was a span of 19 bases. Germline-derived CDR1 and CDR2 are MNHEY and SMNVEV (reference sequence). The DNA of the CDR3 is TGTGCCAGCAGTCCGCAGGGACGGAAGCTGAGCTACACCTTC. This translates into CASSPQGRKLSYTF.

The sample holds many counts of this clonotype. The chain carries TRBV20-1 and TRBJ1-3, with D unresolved. V lost 4 bases and J 0 bases, leaving 7 bases between the germline ends. The CDR3 consists of 13 residues. CDR1 and CDR2 (germline): DFQATT, SNEGSKA (reference sequence). This CDR3 is CSAKLNSGNTIYF. CDR3 sequence (DNA): TGCAGTGCTAAACTGAACTCTGGAAACACCATATATTTT.

The rearrangement links TRBV18 to TRBJ1-4; 7 bases fit TRBD1. From germline, CDR1 is KGHSH and CDR2 LQKENI. CDR3 length: 16 amino acids. Trimming removed 3 bases from V and 4 bases from J; junction bases left unmatched: 8. In DNA, the CDR3 is TGTGCCAGCTCACCCGGACGGACAGGACATAATGAAAAACTGTTTTTT. Its protein product is CASSPGRTGHNEKLFF. Variable domain in full (rest from reference TRBV18 and TRBJ1-4): NAGVMQNPRHLVRRRGQEARLRCSPMKGHSHVYWYRQLPEEGLKFMVYLQKENIIDESGMPKERFSAEFPKEGPSILRIQQVVRGDSAAYFCASSPGRTGHNEKLFFGSGTQLSVL.

Only a few counts were recorded for this clonotype. This rearrangement joins TRBV29-1 to TRBJ1-1; TRBD1 might be the D (5 bases). Trimming stripped 6 bases from V and 1 base from J, with 15 bases between. This CDR3 is 14 amino acids long. Per germline, CDR1 SQVTM and CDR2 ANQGSEA. In DNA, the CDR3 is TGCAGCGTGGGGGATTCGGGAGCGAACACTGAAGCTTTCTTT. As protein: CSVGDSGANTEAFF.